The source of this TCR beta chain is a study of blood T cell repertoires in COVID-19. The V segment lost 8 bases and the J segment 5 bases; nucleotides outside the gene matches: 5. CDR1 is SGHAT, CDR2 FQNNGV, per germline. CDR3 length: 12 amino acids. In the authors' methods: Reference gene primer amplification yielded estimated nucleated cell counts. Sequenced by immunoSEQ multiplex PCR; TCRdb stores in-frame clones only, minus some. V and J calls and clone size come straight from that table; D and trimming were deduced from the DNA. The data hold about 400,000 clones, with nearly 90% observed a single time.

The source is a woman aged 18-30 years with acute COVID-19. The chain couples TRBV11-2 to TRBJ1-1; 7 nucleotides match TRBD1. Material for sequencing was PBMCs or T cells enriched from blood (not recorded which). DNA of the CDR3: TGTGCCAGCGAAATACAGGGGACTGAAGCTTTCTTT. Translating gives CASEIQGTEAFF.